Below, one TCR beta chain is given with its context. Its antigen remains unknown. The primer mix had 60 Vbeta and 13 Jbeta primers. Profiled with immunoSEQ multiplex PCR; TCRdb holds only in-frame clones, not every one. The sample has 85,000 to 130,000 clones, roughly 77% seen once. These data originate in a study of cytomegalovirus exposure and HLA in healthy donors. Overall study findings and caveats: Only CMV serostatus was available as immune exposure information. In a later analysis, TCR beta V- and J-gene trimming was associated with a missense DCLRE1C variant. A later analysis found that most CMV-associated TCR beta chains appeared HLA-restricted.

CDR1 SGHRS and CDR2 YFSETQ come from the germline V gene. The CDR3 runs to 14 residues. With 4 bases clipped from V and 4 bases from J, the junction kept 2 bases outside the gene matches. This sequence originates from a man aged 40-50 years in good health and CMV-seronegative. The sequencing input was PBMCs. This chain links TRBV5-1 with TRBJ2-2; 9 positions match TRBD1. The CDR3 nucleotides are TGCGCCAGCAGCCAGGGACAGGGCACCGGGGAGCTGTTTTTT. Protein product: CASSQGQGTGELFF.